The 32 T cell receptor beta chains below all came from one sample that was sequenced in a study of Ad26.COV2.S vaccination and SARS-CoV-2 variants. Noted treatment: approximately 18 received Ad26.COV2.S at low or high dose, single or two shots; 5 received placebo; per-sample allocation not given. Sampling occurred on day 63 after the first vaccine or placebo injection. Assay: immunoSEQ multiplex PCR; the TCRdb copy retains only in-frame clones and omits some. Found here are almost 400,000 clones, 70% to 90% of them singletons; the top ten hold over 1.5%. This sample comprised peripheral blood, obtained in a trial of Ad26.COV2.S vaccine versus placebo. The receptors were gathered from a person between 18 and 65 years old who received the Ad26.COV2.S COVID-19 vaccine or a placebo.

The rearrangement uses TRBV3-1 (or the pseudogene TRBV3-2) and TRBJ1-5; 10 bases align to TRBD1. The germline V gene has CDR1 LGHDT and CDR2 YNNKEL (reference sequence). The CDR3 spans 17 residues. The V gene end was trimmed by 1 base and the J gene end by 3 bases; junction bases not matched to a gene: 6. CDR3 amino acids: CASSQGWGQGSNQPQHF. In DNA form, the CDR3 reads TGTGCCAGCAGCCAAGGGTGGGGACAGGGGTCCAATCAGCCCCAGCATTTT.

CDR3 bases: TGTGCCAGCAGTTACGACAGAACTCAGCCCCAGCATTTT. As protein: CASSYDRTQPQHF. This chain joins TRBV6-5 and TRBJ1-5; the D gene is possibly TRBD1 (5 bases). Per the germline V gene, CDR1 is MNHEY and CDR2 is SVGAGI. The CDR3 contains 13 residues. Between the trimmed V and J ends, which lost 2 bases and 6 bases, there was a span of 8 bases.

This clone was picked up one time. V is TRBV14 and J is TRBJ2-5; D is unresolved. Trimming removed 3 bases from V and 9 bases from J, with 11 bases in between. The CDR3 spans 12 residues. CDR1 and CDR2 (germline): SGHDN, FVKESK. The DNA of the CDR3 is TGTGCCAGCAGCCAGGGTCCATGGTCCCAGTACTTC. This encodes CASSQGPWSQYF.

The chain joins TRBV19 to TRBJ1-2; possibly TRBD1 for D (5 bases). Trimming took off 7 bases at V and 3 bases at J, with 15 bases between the two ends. The V gene's germline CDR1 is LNHDA and CDR2 SQIVND (reference sequence). The CDR3 is made up of 14 amino acids. This CDR3 is CASTKGPPDYGYTF. The CDR3 nucleotides read TGTGCCAGTACGAAGGGGCCGCCGGACTATGGCTACACCTTC.

The chain combines TRBV7-9 with TRBJ2-1; 9 bases align to TRBD2. The CDR3 sequence is 16 residues long. Germline CDR1 SEHNR, CDR2 FQNEAQ (reference sequence). V lost 2 bases, J lost 4 bases, and 6 bases stayed unmatched. The CDR3 bases are TGTGCCAGCAGCTTATTAGCGGGAGTTGGTTACAATGAGCAGTTCTTC. This translates into CASSLLAGVGYNEQFF.

This clone was picked up a small number of times. This rearrangement joins TRBV28 to TRBJ2-7, with 7 nucleotides matching TRBD2. Looked up from germline, CDR1 is MDHEN and CDR2 is SYDVKM. V shed 6 bases and J 4 bases; nucleotides not matched to a gene: 6. This CDR3 has 13 residues. CDR3 sequence: CASSLGGWYEQYF. The DNA of the CDR3 is TGTGCCAGCAGCTTGGGGGGGTGGTACGAGCAGTACTTC.

The chain uses TRBV2 and TRBJ1-5, with TRBD1 identical over 7 bases. Unmatched junction bases numbered 2, after V lost 7 bases and J lost 2 bases. Germline V lookup: CDR1 SNHLY, CDR2 FYNNEI. This CDR3 comprises 13 residues. The CDR3 nucleotides are TGTGCCAGCACCGGACAGGGCAATCAGCCCCAGCATTTT. Amino acid sequence: CASTGQGNQPQHF.

The V call is TRBV3-1 (or the pseudogene TRBV3-2), the J call TRBJ2-6, with D perhaps TRBD2 (7 bases). Trimming took 7 bases from V and 0 from J, leaving 19 bases between them. This CDR3 has 18 amino acids. Germline assignment: CDR1 LGHDT and CDR2 YNNKEL (reference sequence). The CDR3 DNA sequence: TGTGCCAGCACTGAGGGGGGGACGTCATCCTCTGGGGCCAACGTCCTGACTTTC. It encodes CASTEGGTSSSGANVLTF.

The chain has TRBV5-6 and TRBJ1-3; TRBD1 might be the D (5 bases). The CDR3 totals 14 residues. V lost 4 bases and J lost 8, with 16 bases in between. CDR1 and CDR2 (germline): SGHDT, YYEEEE. Here the CDR3 reads CASSAGWGRDTIYF. CDR3 coding DNA: TGTGCCAGCAGCGCGGGATGGGGCAGAGACACCATATATTTT.

The V and J genes are TRBV24-1 and TRBJ2-5, with 9 positions matching TRBD1. V lost 5 bases and J lost 8; bases outside the gene matches: 5. This CDR3 is 13 amino acids long. Per the germline V gene, CDR1 is KGHDR and CDR2 is SFDVKD. The CDR3 reads CATSVGTGTTQYF. DNA of the CDR3: TGTGCCACCAGTGTAGGGACAGGGACAACCCAGTACTTC.

The rearrangement joins TRBV18 to TRBJ2-7; 9 nucleotides align to TRBD2. V shed 3 bases, J shed 2 bases, and the junction held 8 bases outside the gene matches. This CDR3 contains 16 residues. CDR1 is KGHSH and CDR2 is LQKENI in the germline V gene. CDR3 in DNA: TGTGCCAGCTCACCGATGCTAGCGGGGACTACCTACGAGCAGTACTTC. Protein: CASSPMLAGTTYEQYF. The whole variable domain, remainder taken from reference TRBV18 and TRBJ2-7, is NAGVMQNPRHLVRRRGQEARLRCSPMKGHSHVYWYRQLPEEGLKFMVYLQKENIIDESGMPKERFSAEFPKEGPSILRIQQVVRGDSAAYFCASSPMLAGTTYEQYFGPGTRLTVT.

In regard to this clone: This specimen includes other DNA sequences encoding the same CDR3. This chain joins TRBV19 and TRBJ1-1; D not resolved. Germline CDR1 reads LNHDA; CDR2 reads SQIVND (reference sequence). This CDR3 is 15 amino acids long. Trimming took 3 bases from V and 0 from J, leaving 11 bases between them. The CDR3 loop is CASSIDGQMNTEAFF. Here the CDR3 DNA reads TGTGCCAGTAGTATTGATGGGCAGATGAACACTGAAGCTTTCTTT.

J is TRBJ2-7 and V is TRBV5-8; 14 nucleotides line up with TRBD2. V was clipped by 4 bases and J by 2 bases; unmatched bases: 8. This CDR3 is 17 amino acids long. Germline V gives CDR1 SGHTS, CDR2 YDEGEE. CDR3 sequence: CASSLGLAGVRAYEQYF. CDR3 nucleotides: TGTGCCAGCAGCCTGGGACTAGCGGGAGTAAGGGCCTACGAGCAGTACTTC.

The rearrangement links TRBV30 to TRBJ1-3; no clear D. Germline values: CDR1 GTSNPN, CDR2 SVGIG (reference sequence). Between the trimmed V and J ends, which lost 0 bases and 7 bases, there was a span of 13 bases. The CDR3 has 14 amino acids. CDR3 in amino acids: CAWSVRSGWNTIYF. The DNA of the CDR3 is TGTGCCTGGAGTGTACGGTCGGGGTGGAACACCATATATTTT.

The genes are TRBV5-6 and TRBJ1-4; D not certain. The CDR3 has 15 amino acids. V dropped 1 base and J dropped 5 bases, with 12 bases sitting between them. From germline, CDR1 is SGHDT and CDR2 YYEEEE. The chain's CDR3 is CASSLFAQRNEKLFF. DNA of the CDR3: TGTGCCAGCAGCTTGTTCGCCCAGAGGAATGAAAAACTGTTTTTT.

In its sample, this clone was seen once. The rearrangement uses TRBV4-1 and TRBJ2-1; TRBD1 is a possible D gene (6 bases). Germline V CDR1 and CDR2: MGHRA, YSYEKL. The germline V and J ends were trimmed by 1 base and 8 bases, with 12 bases remaining between them. This CDR3 is 14 amino acids long. The CDR3 region has the DNA TGCGCCAGCAGCCAAGTACAGGGCGGCGATGAGCAGTTCTTC. It translates to CASSQVQGGDEQFF.

The gene calls are TRBV7-2 and TRBJ2-1, with D perhaps matching TRBD1 or TRBD2 (6 bases each). The CDR3 has 15 residues. Germline assignment: CDR1 SGHTA and CDR2 FQGNSA. V dropped 2 bases and J dropped 6 bases, with 14 bases sitting between them. The chain's CDR3 is CASSLMGGGLNEQFF. The CDR3 nucleotides read TGTGCCAGCAGCTTAATGGGGGGCGGGCTCAATGAGCAGTTCTTC.

This clone was recorded once. The CDR3 DNA reads as TGTGCCAGCAGCCCAGGTCAAGAGACCCAGTACTTC. Its protein product is CASSPGQETQYF. The V and J genes are TRBV5-4 and TRBJ2-5; D gene ambiguous. This CDR3 has 12 amino acids. Looked up from germline, CDR1 is SGHNT and CDR2 is YYREEE (reference sequence). V was shortened by 4 bases and J by 2 bases, with 6 bases between the two germline ends. Full variable domain (remainder filled in from reference TRBV5-4 and TRBJ2-5): ETGVTQSPTHLIKTRGQQVTLRCSSQSGHNTVSWYQQALGQGPQFIFQYYREEENGRGNFPPRFSGLQFPNYSSELNVNALELDDSALYLCASSPGQETQYFGPGTRLLVL.

The V call is TRBV2, the J call TRBJ2-1; TRBD2 aligns across 9 bases. The CDR3 length is 15 residues. CDR1 and CDR2 (germline): SNHLY, FYNNEI. The junction had 4 bases not matched to a gene; V was cut back by 4 bases and J by 3 bases. The CDR3 reads CASSALAGIYNEQFF. The DNA of the CDR3 is TGTGCCAGCAGTGCACTAGCGGGTATCTACAATGAGCAGTTCTTC.

This chain joins TRBV5-5 and TRBJ2-2, with 8 nucleotides matching TRBD2. The CDR3 runs to 16 residues. V shed 2 bases, J shed 5 bases, and the junction held 8 bases outside the gene matches. Germline CDR1 reads SGHKS; CDR2 reads YYEKEE (reference sequence). This chain's CDR3 is CASSLGAGVGTGELFF. CDR3 sequence (DNA): TGTGCCAGCAGCTTAGGAGCGGGAGTAGGGACCGGGGAGCTGTTTTTT.

The J gene is TRBJ2-3, the V gene TRBV5-1, with D tentatively TRBD1 (6 bases). Looked up from germline, CDR1 is SGHRS and CDR2 is YFSETQ. V lost 0 bases to trimming and J lost 0 bases, with 11 bases between them. The CDR3 length is 16 residues. The CDR3 is CASSLGTGRSTDTQYF. CDR3 DNA: TGCGCCAGCAGCTTGGGTACAGGGAGAAGCACAGATACGCAGTATTTT.

The chain couples TRBV12-5 to TRBJ2-1; D remains ambiguous. V was clipped by 1 base and J by 5 bases, with 3 bases between them. In germline, CDR1 is LGHNT, CDR2 FRNRAP. The CDR3 is made up of 12 amino acids. The CDR3: CASGLGNNEQFF. CDR3 in DNA: TGTGCTAGTGGTTTGGGCAACAATGAGCAGTTCTTC.

The chain uses TRBV27 and TRBJ1-4, with unresolved D. The CDR3 is 15 residues long. Germline assignment: CDR1 MNHEY and CDR2 SMNVEV (reference sequence). Between the trimmed V and J ends, which lost 3 bases and 8 bases, there was a span of 16 bases. This chain's CDR3 is CASSFRGSLGEKLFF. In DNA, the CDR3 is TGTGCCAGCAGTTTTCGCGGTTCGTTAGGAGAAAAACTGTTTTTT.

The chain employs TRBV3-1 (or the pseudogene TRBV3-2) and TRBJ1-2; maybe TRBD1 (6 bases). V shed 3 bases and J shed 8 bases, with 19 bases lying between them. The CDR3 spans 15 residues. Germline V gene sequence: CDR1 LGHDT, CDR2 YNNKEL (reference sequence). Here the CDR3 reads CASSHPSTGKQGYTF. The CDR3 DNA is TGTGCCAGCAGCCATCCTAGTACAGGGAAACAGGGCTACACCTTC.

J is TRBJ1-3 and V is TRBV6-1, with D hard to call. The CDR3 loop spans 14 amino acids. Germline CDR1 and CDR2: MNHNS and SASEGT. The V and J ends lost 3 bases and 0 bases respectively, with 6 bases between them. The CDR3 bases are TGTGCCAGCAGTGACGCAGACTCTGGAAACACCATATATTTT. It encodes CASSDADSGNTIYF.

The V and J genes are TRBV19 and TRBJ1-3; D unresolved. The germline CDR1 and CDR2 sequences are LNHDA and SQIVND (reference sequence). V lost 4 bases and J 2 bases, leaving 12 bases between the germline ends. CDR3 size: 15 residues. The CDR3 region is CASSSGIRTGNTIYF. The CDR3 DNA follows: TGTGCCAGTAGTAGCGGGATCAGAACTGGAAACACCATATATTTT.

The chain employs TRBV6-1 and TRBJ1-4; D might be TRBD1 (5 bases). The CDR3 consists of 13 residues. V lost 3 bases, J lost 8 bases, and 10 bases lay in between. CDR1 is MNHNS and CDR2 is SASEGT in the germline V gene. This CDR3 is CASSEGLPEKLFF. In DNA form, the CDR3 reads TGTGCCAGCAGTGAGGGACTGCCCGAAAAACTGTTTTTT.

This rearrangement joins TRBV25-1 to TRBJ1-2; D uncertain. The CDR3 sequence is 11 residues long. Germline CDR1 is MGHDK and CDR2 is SYGVNS. V was shortened by 6 bases and J by 7 bases, with 9 bases between the two germline ends. For the CDR3, the DNA is TGTGCCAGCAGCGCGGGAGTTGGCTACACCTTC. Protein: CASSAGVGYTF.

The chain has TRBV6-5 and TRBJ1-5, with 7 bases that match TRBD1. Germline-derived CDR1 and CDR2 are MNHEY and SVGAGI. The V gene end was trimmed by 5 bases and the J gene end by 4 bases; junction bases not matched to a gene: 8. This CDR3 region has 15 residues. The CDR3 sequence is CASSPAGGENQPQHF. The CDR3, as DNA: TGTGCCAGCAGTCCCGCAGGGGGAGAGAATCAGCCCCAGCATTTT.

V gene TRBV7-3 combines with J gene TRBJ2-2, with no clear D. The CDR3 is made up of 14 amino acids. Germline V CDR1 and CDR2: SGHTA, FQGTGA. V shed 6 bases and J shed 4 bases, with 12 bases lying between them. CDR3 bases: TGTGCCAGCAGGCCAGGACGGTCCACCGGGGAGCTGTTTTTT. Translating gives CASRPGRSTGELFF. The full variable domain, in which reference TRBV7-3 and TRBJ2-2 provide the parts outside the CDR3, is GAGVSQTPSNKVTEKGKYVELRCDPISGHTALYWYRQSLGQGPEFLIYFQGTGAADDSGLPNDRFFAVRPEGSVSTLKIQRTERGDSAVYLCASRPGRSTGELFFGEGSRLTVL.

The CDR3 coding sequence is TGTGCCAGCAGTTTTGGTGTGGGCACTACATCTGGCTACACCTTC. This sequence encodes CASSFGVGTTSGYTF. The chain carries TRBV28 and TRBJ1-2; D unresolved. V lost 3 bases and J 7 bases, leaving 18 bases between the germline ends. The CDR3 is 15 amino acids. Germline V gene lookup returns CDR1 MDHEN and CDR2 SYDVKM.

The chain couples TRBV4-1 to TRBJ2-2; D might be TRBD1 or TRBD2, each matching 6 bases. V lost 5 bases, J lost 0 bases, and 10 bases lay in between. The CDR3 length is 15 residues. In germline, CDR1 is MGHRA, CDR2 YSYEKL. The CDR3 reads CASSRGDPNTGELFF. The CDR3 DNA reads as TGCGCCAGCAGCAGGGGGGACCCGAACACCGGGGAGCTGTTTTTT.